This is a list of T cell receptor beta chains from one sample in a study of T cell changes during pregnancy in multiple sclerosis. Sequencing used immunoSEQ multiplex PCR; TCRdb keeps in-frame clones, though not all of them. Of about 71,000 clones listed, approximately 94% are singletons. The sample here was peripheral blood, taken in the third trimester of pregnancy. These receptors all stem from a female donor with multiple sclerosis, enrolled in a pregnancy study. Both conserved end residues are part of each CDR3. Fields, in order: J gene, V gene, D gene, clone size, CDR3 DNA, CDR3 protein. A D gene is named only where the DNA matches it firmly. Not every row has a clone size; where given, it reads once, few, many or a size class.

j_call: TRBJ1-5
v_call: TRBV30
d_call: -
clone_size: -
cdr3_nt: TGTGCCTGGAGTGTACCGAAGGGGTACTATCAGCCCCAGCATTTT
cdr3_aa: CAWSVPKGYYQPQHF

j_call: TRBJ1-3
v_call: TRBV27
d_call: -
clone_size: few
cdr3_nt: TGTGCCGTAGTCTCTGGAAACACCATATATTTT
cdr3_aa: CAVVSGNTIYF

j_call: TRBJ1-1
v_call: TRBV19
d_call: TRBD1
clone_size: -
cdr3_nt: TGTGCCAGTACCCCAGGACAGGGGGGGACTGAAGCTTTCTTT
cdr3_aa: CASTPGQGGTEAFF

j_call: TRBJ2-1
v_call: TRBV19
d_call: TRBD2
clone_size: many
cdr3_nt: TGTGCCAGTACTACCCTAGCGGAAGAATACAATGAGCAGTTCTTC
cdr3_aa: CASTTLAEEYNEQFF

j_call: TRBJ1-1
v_call: TRBV28
d_call: TRBD1
clone_size: -
cdr3_nt: TGTGCCACCCGGACAGGGGGCGCTTTGTCCGAAGCTTTCTTT
cdr3_aa: CATRTGGALSEAFF

j_call: TRBJ1-4
v_call: TRBV5-1
d_call: TRBD1
clone_size: -
cdr3_nt: TGCGCCAGCAGCCCCGGACAGGGGGATAATGAAAAACTGTTTTTT
cdr3_aa: CASSPGQGDNEKLFF

j_call: TRBJ2-3
v_call: TRBV4-3
d_call: TRBD2
clone_size: -
cdr3_nt: TGCGCCAGCAGCCAAGAACCTAGCGGGAGGGCCGATTTTTTTTCTGATACGCAGTATTTT
cdr3_aa: CASSQEPSGRADFFSDTQYF

j_call: TRBJ2-2
v_call: TRBV5-1
d_call: TRBD2
clone_size: -
cdr3_nt: TGCGCCAGCAGCTTCCCGACTAGCGACACCGGGGAGCTGTTTTTT
cdr3_aa: CASSFPTSDTGELFF

j_call: TRBJ2-2
v_call: TRBV18
d_call: -
clone_size: -
cdr3_nt: TGTGCCAGCTCACTTACCCTAGTATTCATCGATGCCGGGGAGCTGTTTTTT
cdr3_aa: CASSLTLVFIDAGELFF

j_call: TRBJ2-7
v_call: TRBV28
d_call: TRBD1
clone_size: -
cdr3_nt: TGTGCCAGCAGTTTACGCCGGGACAGGGGGGACGAGCAGTACTTC
cdr3_aa: CASSLRRDRGDEQYF

j_call: TRBJ1-1
v_call: TRBV6-1
d_call: TRBD1
clone_size: -
cdr3_nt: TGTGCCAGCAGTCGGACAGGGGTTAGCACTGAAGCTTTCTTT
cdr3_aa: CASSRTGVSTEAFF

j_call: TRBJ2-5
v_call: TRBV27
d_call: TRBD2
clone_size: -
cdr3_nt: TGTGCCAGCAGTTTATCCCCCGGGACTAGCCAAGAGACCCAGTACTTC
cdr3_aa: CASSLSPGTSQETQYF

j_call: TRBJ1-2
v_call: TRBV5-5
d_call: -
clone_size: -
cdr3_nt: TGTGCCAGCAGCGGTGGGGCAGAGCCTAACTATGGCTACACCTTC
cdr3_aa: CASSGGAEPNYGYTF

j_call: TRBJ1-2
v_call: TRBV10-3
d_call: TRBD1
clone_size: -
cdr3_nt: TGTGCCATCAGCGACACCCGGGACAGGGGGCGAAACTATGGCTACACCTTC
cdr3_aa: CAISDTRDRGRNYGYTF

j_call: TRBJ2-5
v_call: TRBV30
d_call: TRBD2
clone_size: -
cdr3_nt: TGTGCCTGGTCGGGACTAGCGGGAGGAGAAGAGACCCAGTACTTC
cdr3_aa: CAWSGLAGGEETQYF

j_call: TRBJ2-7
v_call: TRBV9
d_call: TRBD2
clone_size: once
cdr3_nt: TGTGCCAGCAGCTCACGGGGGGAGGGCCGGATCTCCCACGAGCAGTACTTC
cdr3_aa: CASSSRGEGRISHEQYF

j_call: TRBJ1-1
v_call: TRBV5-8
d_call: -
clone_size: once
cdr3_nt: TGTGCCAGCAGCTTGCTCGGGGTGGGTGCTGAAGCTTTCTTT
cdr3_aa: CASSLLGVGAEAFF

j_call: TRBJ2-5
v_call: TRBV18
d_call: -
clone_size: -
cdr3_nt: TGTGCCAGCTCACCACCGAGCACAGGGACTAATCCGGGGGGCCAGTACTTC
cdr3_aa: CASSPPSTGTNPGGQYF

j_call: TRBJ1-2
v_call: TRBV7-9
d_call: TRBD1
clone_size: -
cdr3_nt: TGTGCCAGCAGCCGAGGGACAGTGCTCTATGGCTACACCTTC
cdr3_aa: CASSRGTVLYGYTF

j_call: TRBJ2-3
v_call: TRBV5-1
d_call: -
clone_size: -
cdr3_nt: TGCGCCAGCAGCTTGGCCGCAGATACGCAGTATTTT
cdr3_aa: CASSLAADTQYF

j_call: TRBJ1-1
v_call: TRBV6-1
d_call: -
clone_size: few
cdr3_nt: TGTGCCAGCAGTGTCTTCAACACTGAAGCTTTCTTT
cdr3_aa: CASSVFNTEAFF

j_call: TRBJ2-3
v_call: TRBV4-2
d_call: TRBD2
clone_size: -
cdr3_nt: TGTGCCAGCAGCCAAGAGTCGGGGACTAGCGGGAGGGTAGATACGCAGTATTTT
cdr3_aa: CASSQESGTSGRVDTQYF

j_call: TRBJ2-7
v_call: TRBV18
d_call: TRBD2
clone_size: -
cdr3_nt: TGTGCCAGCTCACCTTATATGACTAGCGGGAGGTCGTACGAGCAGTACTTC
cdr3_aa: CASSPYMTSGRSYEQYF

j_call: TRBJ2-3
v_call: TRBV5-1
d_call: TRBD1
clone_size: -
cdr3_nt: TGCGCCAGCCGATGGGACAGCCATACGCAGTATTTT
cdr3_aa: CASRWDSHTQYF

j_call: TRBJ2-7
v_call: TRBV7-2
d_call: TRBD2
clone_size: -
cdr3_nt: TGTGCCAGCAGCTTAGCGCTAGCGGGAGGGCGGGAGCAGTACTTC
cdr3_aa: CASSLALAGGREQYF

j_call: TRBJ2-3
v_call: TRBV6-1
d_call: -
clone_size: -
cdr3_nt: TGTGCCAGCAGTGAAGCAAGCGAGGGGGACACAGATACGCAGTATTTT
cdr3_aa: CASSEASEGDTDTQYF

j_call: TRBJ2-3
v_call: TRBV5-1
d_call: TRBD2
clone_size: -
cdr3_nt: TGCGCCAGCAGCCCACCTCCTAGCGGGAGCAACACAGATACGCAGTATTTT
cdr3_aa: CASSPPPSGSNTDTQYF

j_call: TRBJ1-5
v_call: TRBV30
d_call: -
clone_size: -
cdr3_nt: TGTGCCTGGAGTGTAGAGCGGGATCAGCCCCAGCATTTT
cdr3_aa: CAWSVERDQPQHF

j_call: TRBJ1-5
v_call: TRBV28
d_call: TRBD1
clone_size: -
cdr3_nt: TGTGCCAGCAGGTTTCCCGTCGACAGGGGAACGCATCAGCCCCAGCATTTT
cdr3_aa: CASRFPVDRGTHQPQHF

j_call: TRBJ2-4
v_call: TRBV4-2
d_call: -
clone_size: -
cdr3_nt: TGTGCCAGCAGCCAAGCGGGGTACACAGCCAAAAACATTCAGTACTTC
cdr3_aa: CASSQAGYTAKNIQYF

j_call: TRBJ1-3
v_call: TRBV28
d_call: -
clone_size: -
cdr3_nt: TGTGCCAGCAGCCCACCGGGGACTGCCTTAGGGAACACCATATATTTT
cdr3_aa: CASSPPGTALGNTIYF

j_call: TRBJ2-4
v_call: TRBV29-1
d_call: TRBD1
clone_size: -
cdr3_nt: TGCAGCGCCGGGGATCCGTTTCAGGGGGCGAGGTCCAAAAACATTCAGTACTTC
cdr3_aa: CSAGDPFQGARSKNIQYF

j_call: TRBJ1-5
v_call: TRBV7-2
d_call: TRBD1
clone_size: -
cdr3_nt: TGTGCCAGCAGCGCCTGGACAGGGGGCGGCAATCAGCCCCAGCATTTT
cdr3_aa: CASSAWTGGGNQPQHF

j_call: TRBJ2-3
v_call: TRBV2
d_call: TRBD1
clone_size: -
cdr3_nt: TGTGCCAGCAACGGGGCAGGGGGCGCAGATACGCAGTATTTT
cdr3_aa: CASNGAGGADTQYF

j_call: TRBJ1-2
v_call: TRBV27
d_call: -
clone_size: -
cdr3_nt: TGTGCCAGCAGTTCCGAGGGGACACTCAACTATGGCTACACCTTC
cdr3_aa: CASSSEGTLNYGYTF

j_call: TRBJ2-1
v_call: TRBV14
d_call: -
clone_size: -
cdr3_nt: TGTGCCAGCAGCCAAGATTACGCGGGTTGGGTCCATGAGCAGTTCTTC
cdr3_aa: CASSQDYAGWVHEQFF

j_call: TRBJ1-3
v_call: TRBV7-9
d_call: TRBD1
clone_size: -
cdr3_nt: TGTGCCAGCAGCCTAGCCTTAGGGGGCCCTGGAAACACCATATATTTT
cdr3_aa: CASSLALGGPGNTIYF

j_call: TRBJ2-7
v_call: TRBV27
d_call: TRBD2
clone_size: -
cdr3_nt: TGTGCCAGCAGTTTTCTAGCGGGCTCCTACGAGCAGTACTTC
cdr3_aa: CASSFLAGSYEQYF

j_call: TRBJ2-5
v_call: TRBV19
d_call: TRBD2
clone_size: -
cdr3_nt: TGTGCCAGTAGTATAGGTCGGGAGGGGCGGAGTCAAGAGACCCAGTACTTC
cdr3_aa: CASSIGREGRSQETQYF

j_call: TRBJ2-2
v_call: TRBV4-2
d_call: -
clone_size: -
cdr3_nt: TGTGCCAGCAGCCAAGATCTAGCGACCGGGGAGCTGTTTTTT
cdr3_aa: CASSQDLATGELFF

j_call: TRBJ1-2
v_call: TRBV10-3
d_call: -
clone_size: -
cdr3_nt: TGTGCCATCAGTGAGTCAGGGGGGGCGCCTGGCTACACCTTC
cdr3_aa: CAISESGGAPGYTF

j_call: TRBJ2-3
v_call: TRBV2
d_call: TRBD2
clone_size: -
cdr3_nt: TGTGCCAGCAGTGCCCGGACTAGCCTATCAAGGGATACGCAGTATTTT
cdr3_aa: CASSARTSLSRDTQYF

j_call: TRBJ2-2
v_call: TRBV5-4
d_call: TRBD2
clone_size: -
cdr3_nt: TGTGCCAGCAGCTCAACCACTAGCGGGAACACCGGGGAGCTGTTTTTT
cdr3_aa: CASSSTTSGNTGELFF

j_call: TRBJ1-5
v_call: TRBV18
d_call: TRBD1
clone_size: -
cdr3_nt: TGTGCCAGCTCACGGACAGGGGGCGGCAATCAGCCCCAGCATTTT
cdr3_aa: CASSRTGGGNQPQHF

j_call: TRBJ2-1
v_call: TRBV7-9
d_call: TRBD1
clone_size: -
cdr3_nt: TGTGCCAGCAGCCCCGGGACAGGGTTCCACAATGAGCAGTTCTTC
cdr3_aa: CASSPGTGFHNEQFF

j_call: TRBJ2-7
v_call: TRBV13
d_call: TRBD2
clone_size: -
cdr3_nt: TGTGCCAGCAGCCCTCAAACTCGTGGGGGACTAGCGGGAAATTACGAGCAGTACTTC
cdr3_aa: CASSPQTRGGLAGNYEQYF

j_call: TRBJ2-5
v_call: TRBV9
d_call: TRBD1
clone_size: -
cdr3_nt: TGTGCCAGCACCAGGGGGACAGGGCAAGAAGAGACCCAGTACTTC
cdr3_aa: CASTRGTGQEETQYF

j_call: TRBJ1-1
v_call: TRBV6-4
d_call: TRBD1
clone_size: few
cdr3_nt: TGTGCCAGCAGTGACGGGACAGAGAACACTGAAGCTTTCTTT
cdr3_aa: CASSDGTENTEAFF